The next 25 T cell receptor beta chains were all read from a single sample in a study of T cell repertoires in ileal Crohn's disease. Profiled with immunoSEQ multiplex PCR; TCRdb holds only in-frame clones, not every one. The repertoire includes about 3,800 clones, approximately 80% of them detected once, and about 6.5% sits in the top ten. The sample comprised ileal tissue. These receptors came from an adult with Crohn's disease.

The chain recombines TRBV15 with TRBJ2-1; 15 positions agree with TRBD2. Germline assignment: CDR1 LNHNV and CDR2 YYDKDF (reference sequence). J was trimmed by 6 bases and V by 0 bases; bases with no gene match: 6. This CDR3 is 18 amino acids long. CDR3 region: CATSRDRTSGGVINEQFF. CDR3 in DNA: TGTGCCACCAGCAGAGATCGGACTAGCGGGGGGGTCATCAATGAGCAGTTCTTC. Together with reference TRBV15 and TRBJ2-1, the CDR3 gives the full variable domain: DAMVIQNPRYQVTQFGKPVTLSCSQTLNHNVMYWYQQKSSQAPKLLFHYYDKDFNNEADTPDNFQSRRPNTSFCFLDIRSPGLGDTAMYLCATSRDRTSGGVINEQFFGPGTRLTVL.

A few counts support this clone. The gene calls are TRBV23-1 and TRBJ2-7; D is uncertain. TRBV23-1 is known as an ORF, though its function is uncertain. The CDR3 has 15 amino acids. Trimming left V 4 bases short and J 0 bases short, with 13 bases between. The CDR3 reads CASSLPRLFSYEQYF. The CDR3 DNA sequence: TGCGCCAGCAGTCTACCGAGACTGTTCTCCTACGAGCAGTACTTC.

The rearrangement uses TRBV27 and TRBJ1-4; no reliable D call. Per germline, CDR1 MNHEY and CDR2 SMNVEV (reference sequence). This CDR3 has 13 residues. V was trimmed by 0 bases and J by 5 bases, leaving 4 bases between them. The CDR3 DNA reads as TGTGCCAGCAGTTTATCTGTAAATGAAAAACTGTTTTTT. Translating gives CASSLSVNEKLFF. The variable domain in full, completed from reference TRBV27 and TRBJ1-4, reads EAQVTQNPRYLITVTGKKLTVTCSQNMNHEYMSWYRQDPGLGLRQIYYSMNVEVTDKGDVPEGYKVSRKEKRNFPLILESPSPNQTSLYFCASSLSVNEKLFFGSGTQLSVL.

This chain joins TRBV23-1 and TRBJ2-1; no reliable D call. TRBV23-1 is an ORF; its function is uncertain. Trimming removed 4 bases from V and 3 bases from J, with 13 bases in between. CDR3 length equals 15 residues. This CDR3 is CASSLLEELYNEQFF. The DNA of the CDR3 is TGCGCCAGCAGTCTGCTCGAGGAACTCTACAATGAGCAGTTCTTC.

The chain joins TRBV19 to TRBJ1-5; D might be TRBD1 (5 bases). The CDR3 loop spans 18 amino acids. CDR1 is LNHDA and CDR2 is SQIVND in the germline V gene (reference sequence). The V end was cut by 7 bases, the J end by 2 bases, with 24 bases between. CDR3 protein: CASMNRWWVYTGNQPQHF. The CDR3 nucleotides read TGTGCCAGTATGAACAGGTGGTGGGTATACACCGGCAATCAGCCCCAGCATTTT.

This rearrangement joins TRBV10-3 to TRBJ2-5; D might be TRBD2 (5 bases). From germline, CDR1 is ENHRY and CDR2 SYGVKD. V lost 4 bases and J 4 bases, leaving 10 bases between the germline ends. The CDR3 contains 13 residues. CDR3 DNA: TGTGCCATCAGTGCCATGCGGGTAGAGACCCAGTACTTC. Amino acid sequence: CAISAMRVETQYF.

The V and J genes are TRBV19 and TRBJ1-4; D unclear. Germline CDR1 LNHDA, CDR2 SQIVND (reference sequence). Trimming removed 0 bases from V and 5 bases from J, with 13 bases in between. The CDR3 has 16 amino acids. The DNA of the CDR3 is TGTGCCAGTAGTATAGATCTATTACGGAGAAATGAAAAACTGTTTTTT. It translates to CASSIDLLRRNEKLFF. The full variable domain, rest sourced from reference TRBV19 and TRBJ1-4, is DGGITQSPKYLFRKEGQNVTLSCEQNLNHDAMYWYRQDPGQGLRLIYYSQIVNDFQKGDIAEGYSVSREKKESFPLTVTSAQKNPTAFYLCASSIDLLRRNEKLFFGSGTQLSVL.

CDR3 in amino acids: CASSTQAGLYGYTF. Here the CDR3 DNA reads TGTGCCAGCAGCACCCAGGCAGGTCTCTATGGCTACACCTTC. This chain uses TRBV5-6 with TRBJ1-2; D unclear. The germline V gene has CDR1 SGHDT and CDR2 YYEEEE. The CDR3 totals 14 residues. V was clipped by 4 bases and J by 4 bases, with 14 bases between them.

This chain joins TRBV2 and TRBJ2-5, with D maybe TRBD2 (7 bases). From germline, CDR1 is SNHLY and CDR2 FYNNEI. V lost 8 bases to trimming and J lost 5 bases, with 15 bases between them. The CDR3 is 13 residues long. CDR3 bases: TGTGCCAGCGGTTCGGGGGGCGGTGAGACCCAGTACTTC. This encodes CASGSGGGETQYF.

This clone was recorded a few times. The CDR3 sequence is CASSQDSGTGGYEQYF. In DNA, the CDR3 is TGTGCCAGCAGCCAAGACTCCGGGACAGGGGGCTACGAGCAGTACTTC. The rearrangement uses TRBV4-2 and TRBJ2-7, with 11 bases identical to TRBD1. This CDR3 spans 16 amino acids. In germline, CDR1 is LGHNA, CDR2 YNFKEQ. J gave up 3 bases and V 0 bases, and 4 bases lay outside the gene matches.

The V call is TRBV25-1, the J call TRBJ1-5; TRBD1 matches at 9 bases. Germline values: CDR1 MGHDK, CDR2 SYGVNS. There are 15 residues in the CDR3. V shed 3 bases, J shed 4 bases, and the junction held 4 bases outside the gene matches. In nucleotides, the CDR3 is TGTGCCAGCAGTGAGGGACAGGGACCGAATCAGCCCCAGCATTTT. Translating it yields CASSEGQGPNQPQHF. Drawing the rest from reference TRBV25-1 and TRBJ1-5, the complete variable domain is EADIYQTPRYLVIGTGKKITLECSQTMGHDKMYWYQQDPGMELHLIHYSYGVNSTEKGDLSSESTVSRIRTEHFPLTLESARPSHTSQYLCASSEGQGPNQPQHFGDGTRLSIL.

This chain joins TRBV11-2 and TRBJ2-3; D is possibly TRBD2 (6 bases). V lost 4 bases and J lost 0, with 8 bases in between. Germline V CDR1 and CDR2: SGHAT, FQNNGV. This CDR3 region has 14 residues. Here the CDR3 DNA reads TGTGCCAGCAGCTCTGGGACTAGCACAGATACGCAGTATTTT. Translating gives CASSSGTSTDTQYF.

V is TRBV5-8 and J is TRBJ2-5; 11 bases align to TRBD1. Per the germline V gene, CDR1 is SGHTS and CDR2 is YDEGEE. Unmatched junction bases numbered 5, after V lost 9 bases and J lost 1 base. This CDR3 is 14 amino acids long. The CDR3, as DNA: TGTGCCACTAGGGACAGGGGGTTCCAAGAGACCCAGTACTTC. As protein: CATRDRGFQETQYF.

This sequence joins TRBV6-4 and TRBJ2-3; 9 bases are shared with TRBD2. Looked up from germline, CDR1 is MRHNA and CDR2 is SNTAGT. This CDR3 region has 15 residues. V was pared by 2 bases and J by 6 bases, with 6 bases of the junction left unmatched. The CDR3 loop is CASSDGAGGQDTQYF. Here the CDR3 DNA reads TGTGCCAGCAGTGACGGGGCGGGGGGGCAGGATACGCAGTATTTT.

This chain links TRBV5-4 with TRBJ2-7; D is unresolved. Trimming took 0 bases from V and 2 from J, leaving 3 bases between them. The germline V gene encodes CDR1 SGHNT and CDR2 YYREEE (reference sequence). The CDR3 is made up of 12 amino acids. CDR3 bases: TGTGCCAGCAGCTTGGACACCTACGAGCAGTACTTC. Its translation is CASSLDTYEQYF.

V gene TRBV14 combines with J gene TRBJ2-1; 8 bases match TRBD2. The CDR3 loop spans 14 amino acids. Germline V gene lookup returns CDR1 SGHDN and CDR2 FVKESK. V lost 4 bases and J lost 12; bases outside the gene matches: 11. In nucleotides, the CDR3 is TGTGCCAGCAGCCCGATAGCGGGAAGACCGGGGCAGTTCTTC. Protein: CASSPIAGRPGQFF.

This chain uses TRBV5-1 with TRBJ2-3; tentatively, D is TRBD2 (5 bases). Trimming took 4 bases from V and 2 from J, leaving 17 bases between them. CDR3 size: 16 residues. Germline CDR1 is SGHRS and CDR2 is YFSETQ. CDR3 sequence: CASSRVAGGSTDTQYF. For the CDR3, the DNA is TGCGCCAGCAGCCGAGTCGCGGGCGGCTCCACAGATACGCAGTATTTT.

The chain employs TRBV19 and TRBJ2-1, with D tentatively TRBD1 (5 bases). CDR1 and CDR2 (germline): LNHDA, SQIVND (reference sequence). CDR3 length equals 14 residues. V shed 5 bases and J shed 3 bases, with 11 bases lying between them. The CDR3 sequence is CASSAWGDYNEQFF. CDR3 DNA: TGTGCCAGTAGTGCCTGGGGCGACTACAATGAGCAGTTCTTC.

V usage is TRBV5-1 and J usage is TRBJ1-1; tentatively, D is TRBD1 (6 bases). CDR1 and CDR2 (germline): SGHRS, YFSETQ. V was pared by 4 bases and J by 3 bases, with 10 bases between. The CDR3 is made up of 13 amino acids. The CDR3 DNA is TGCGCCAGCAGCCCACAGGGTTACACTGAAGCTTTCTTT. It yields the protein CASSPQGYTEAFF.

The rearrangement joins TRBV5-1 to TRBJ1-1; 9 nucleotides align to TRBD1. The CDR3 is 16 amino acids. Germline loops: CDR1 SGHRS, CDR2 YFSETQ. V shed 4 bases, J shed 3 bases, and the junction held 10 bases outside the gene matches. The CDR3 is CASSHYRDRVYTEAFF. CDR3 DNA: TGCGCCAGCAGCCACTACCGGGACAGGGTATACACTGAAGCTTTCTTT.

V usage is TRBV27 and J usage is TRBJ2-1; D call uncertain. Per germline, CDR1 MNHEY and CDR2 SMNVEV (reference sequence). Trimming took off 4 bases at V and 0 bases at J, with 13 bases between the two ends. This CDR3 is 16 amino acids long. The CDR3 DNA follows: TGTGCCAGCAGTTCTAAAATTTACTACTCCTACAATGAGCAGTTCTTC. Amino acids: CASSSKIYYSYNEQFF.

The gene calls are TRBV6-1 and TRBJ2-7; 10 nucleotides align to TRBD1. V was pared by 3 bases and J by 3 bases, with 2 bases of the junction left unmatched. The CDR3 contains 14 residues. The V gene's germline CDR1 is MNHNS and CDR2 SASEGT. The CDR3 DNA follows: TGTGCCAGCAGTGAGAGGGACAGGGGCTACGAGCAGTACTTC. Translated: CASSERDRGYEQYF.

This rearrangement joins TRBV9 to TRBJ2-7; 9 bases align to TRBD1. Per germline, CDR1 SGDLS and CDR2 YYNGEE. Losses at the gene ends were 2 bases for V and 7 bases for J; bases not matched to a gene: 7. CDR3 size: 14 residues. CDR3 DNA: TGTGCCAGCAGCGTCCGGGACAGGGCAGTTGAGCAGTACTTC. Amino acid sequence: CASSVRDRAVEQYF.

The chain combines TRBV5-1 with TRBJ2-5, with TRBD2 as a possible D gene (6 bases). V lost 0 bases to trimming and J lost 5 bases, with 11 bases between them. CDR3 length equals 14 residues. CDR1 and CDR2 (germline): SGHRS, YFSETQ. The CDR3 protein is CASSLEGLAETQYF. The CDR3, as DNA: TGCGCCAGCAGCTTGGAAGGCCTAGCGGAGACCCAGTACTTC.

The rearrangement links TRBV28 to TRBJ1-5, with 8 bases fitting TRBD1. The CDR3 runs to 16 residues. Germline CDR1 and CDR2: MDHEN and SYDVKM. The V and J ends lost 3 bases and 2 bases, in that order; junction bases with no gene match: 6. CDR3: CASSLVAGGGNQPQHF. CDR3 nucleotides: TGTGCCAGCAGTTTGGTAGCAGGGGGCGGCAATCAGCCCCAGCATTTT.